This entry lists 5 T cell receptor beta chains sequenced from one sample in a study of cytomegalovirus exposure and HLA in healthy donors. In the PCR, 60 Vbeta and 13 Jbeta primers were used. The repertoire was sequenced with immunoSEQ multiplex PCR; TCRdb's copy has only in-frame clones and lacks some. In the table there are 150,000 to 200,000 clones, approximately 80% of which are singletons. Sequenced material: PBMCs. Receptor source: a woman between 18 and 29 years old in good health and CMV-seropositive.

The chain has TRBV6-1 and TRBJ2-1; possible D gene TRBD2, 5 bases. Germline assignment: CDR1 MNHNS and CDR2 SASEGT. V lost 6 bases to trimming and J lost 10 bases, with 7 bases between them. The CDR3 extends over 10 amino acids. For the CDR3, the DNA is TGTGCCAGCAGAAGCGGCGAGCAGTTCTTC. Its protein is CASRSGEQFF.

The chain uses TRBV6-1 and TRBJ1-5; 9 positions agree with TRBD1. Germline V lookup: CDR1 MNHNS, CDR2 SASEGT. J was trimmed by 6 bases and V by 2 bases; bases with no gene match: 11. The CDR3 runs 17 residues. The CDR3 DNA sequence: TGTGCCAGCAGTGAAATTGGGACAGGGCATTTGAGTCAGCCCCAGCATTTT. Translating gives CASSEIGTGHLSQPQHF.

The chain uses TRBV7-2 and TRBJ1-2, with no clear D. The CDR3 consists of 11 residues. The ends were cut back, 3 bases at V and 5 bases at J, with 4 bases in the middle. Germline V lookup: CDR1 SGHTA, CDR2 FQGNSA. The chain's CDR3 is CASSLYYGYTF. Here the CDR3 DNA reads TGTGCCAGCAGCTTGTATTATGGCTACACCTTC.

The rearrangement joins TRBV4-1 to TRBJ1-5, with a possible D match to TRBD1 (5 bases). There are 16 residues in the CDR3. V lost 0 bases and J lost 11, with 20 bases in between. Germline CDR1 is MGHRA and CDR2 is YSYEKL. Written as DNA, the CDR3 is TGCGCCAGCAGCCAAGAACTCTTTGGAGGGGATAGGGCCCAGCATTTT. Translated, it gives CASSQELFGGDRAQHF.

The chain carries TRBV5-4 and TRBJ2-5; the D is unclear. Per germline, CDR1 SGHNT and CDR2 YYREEE (reference sequence). The CDR3 sequence is 15 residues long. Deletions cut 2 bases from V and 7 bases from J, with 18 bases between. DNA for the CDR3: TGTGCCAGCAGCTTTCCTCGGGTCGGGTCCGGGACCCAGTACTTC. It encodes CASSFPRVGSGTQYF.